The T cell receptor beta chain under discussion was sequenced for a study of blood T cell repertoires in COVID-19. Study as a whole: COVID-19 samples from acute and convalescent phases originated in the United States, Italy and Spain.

As originally analysed: Counts of nucleated cells, estimated from reference gene primer amplification, were obtained. The assay was immunoSEQ multiplex PCR, and TCRdb's table has in-frame clones only and misses some. V and J calls plus clone size are reproduced from that table; the DNA served to infer D and trimming. The data show approximately 350,000 clones, roughly 90% seen once. This clone has a handful of counts. Germline trimming cut 5 bases from V and 7 bases from J; bases unmatched to any gene: 5. CDR1 and CDR2 (germline): SNHLY, FYNNEI. The CDR3 consists of 13 residues. Seattle's enrolled individuals joined amid active infection and were then monitored longitudinally.

The chain couples TRBV2 to TRBJ1-5, with 7 bases that match TRBD1. The specimen sequenced was peripheral blood. The TCR comes from a woman aged 25-40 years with COVID-19, enrolled during active disease. The CDR3 spells CASSRQGSQPQHF. As DNA, the CDR3 is TGTGCCAGCAGTAGACAGGGCAGCCAGCCCCAGCATTTT.